This is a list of T cell receptor beta chains from one sample in a study of spatial heterogeneity in lung cancer. TCRdb itself ran the 5' RACE reads through MiXCR, one entry per CDR3 protein. The data show about 26,000 distinct CDR3 sequences, about 13% seen once. Sequencing was performed on PBMCs, taken at surgery. All receptors come from a female donor with early-stage non-small cell lung cancer. The CDR3 runs from the conserved cysteine through the conserved F or W. The D gene is left open where the match is weak. Size tells how often a clone was seen (once, few, many) or the class of an expanded clone, and some rows leave it out.

j_call	d_call	clone_size	cdr3_length	v_call	cdr3_aa	cdr3_nt
TRBJ2-7	.	many	14	TRBV7-9	CASSYGQAPYEQYF	TGTGCCAGCAGCTATGGGCAGGCACCCTACGAGCAGTACTTC
TRBJ1-5	.	many	13	TRBV20-1	CSARGWGLQPQHF	TGCAGTGCTAGAGGGTGGGGGCTTCAGCCCCAGCATTTT
TRBJ2-1	TRBD2	many	15	TRBV6-4	CASSTSSGANNEQFF	TGTGCCAGCAGTACGTCTAGCGGGGCGAACAATGAGCAGTTCTTC
TRBJ2-5	.	many	15	TRBV3-1	CASSPPGGVGETQYF	TGTGCCAGCAGCCCCCCGGGTGGGGTTGGAGAGACCCAGTACTTC
TRBJ2-5	TRBD2	.	17	TRBV28	CASRTPLTSGGAETQYF	TGTGCCAGCAGAACTCCCCTAACTAGCGGGGGAGCGGAGACCCAGTACTTC
TRBJ2-1	.	.	14	TRBV19	CASSLASADNEQFF	TGTGCCAGTAGTTTAGCTAGCGCTGACAATGAGCAGTTCTTC
TRBJ2-2	.	.	15	TRBV5-1	CASSLGDWNTGELFF	TGCGCCAGCAGCTTAGGGGACTGGAACACCGGGGAGCTGTTTTTT
TRBJ1-2	.	many	13	TRBV10-3	CAISELGNGGYTF	TGTGCCATCAGTGAGTTGGGGAATGGTGGCTACACCTTC
TRBJ2-1	TRBD2	few	15	TRBV20-1	CSAKGKREAHNEQFF	TGCAGTGCTAAAGGCAAGCGGGAGGCGCACAATGAGCAGTTCTTC
TRBJ2-7	.	medium-sized	13	TRBV29-1	CSAQLGGSKEQYF	TGCAGCGCCCAGCTAGGGGGTTCGAAAGAGCAGTACTTC
TRBJ2-1	TRBD2	few	15	TRBV7-2	CASSYSGGPQSEQFF	TGTGCCAGCAGCTATAGCGGGGGCCCTCAGAGTGAGCAGTTCTTC
TRBJ2-1	TRBD2	few	15	TRBV5-4	CASSLGLAGRNEQFF	TGTGCCAGCAGCTTGGGGCTAGCGGGGAGGAATGAGCAGTTCTTC
TRBJ1-6	TRBD1	many	19	TRBV2	CASSDPPRTGDGWNSPLHF	TGTGCCAGCAGTGACCCTCCCAGGACAGGGGACGGGTGGAATTCACCCCTCCACTTT
TRBJ2-7	.	many	11	TRBV12-3/TRBV12-4	CAVKDSYEQYF	TGTGCCGTGAAAGACTCCTACGAGCAGTACTTC
TRBJ2-5	.	.	15	TRBV2	CASTQLLQGRETQYF	TGTGCCAGCACCCAACTACTTCAGGGGAGGGAGACCCAGTACTTC
TRBJ2-1	.	.	18	TRBV3-1	CASSQDLDSITDGAEQFF	TGTGCCAGCAGCCAAGATTTAGACTCGATAACGGACGGTGCTGAGCAGTTCTTC
TRBJ2-7	.	few	16	TRBV25-1	CASRPSRDPQKDEQYF	TGTGCCAGCCGACCAAGCCGGGACCCCCAGAAGGACGAGCAGTACTTC
TRBJ1-3	.	.	16	TRBV28	CASSEGGQSGGNTIYF	TGTGCCAGCAGCGAGGGAGGGCAGAGCGGCGGAAACACCATATATTTT
TRBJ1-3	.	.	16	TRBV4-2	CASSHVLGTSGNTIYF	TGTGCCAGCAGCCATGTACTGGGTACCTCTGGAAACACCATATATTTT
TRBJ1-1	.	.	14	TRBV20-1	CSARGRGGKLEAFF	TGCAGTGCTAGAGGTCGGGGAGGAAAATTAGAAGCTTTCTTT
TRBJ1-1	.	many	14	TRBV7-9	CASSLGLFGSEAFF	TGTGCCAGCAGCTTGGGCCTCTTCGGTTCTGAAGCTTTCTTT
TRBJ2-7	.	many	12	TRBV30	CAWSSGVPEQYF	TGTGCCTGGAGTTCGGGGGTGCCCGAGCAGTACTTC
TRBJ1-5	TRBD1	many	14	TRBV12-3/TRBV12-4	CASSKQGGNQPQHF	TGTGCCAGCAGTAAACAGGGGGGCAATCAGCCCCAGCATTTT
TRBJ2-7	TRBD2	few	16	TRBV28	CASSSPTSGSFYEQYF	TGTGCCAGCAGTTCCCCGACTAGCGGGAGTTTCTACGAGCAGTACTTC
TRBJ2-5	TRBD2	many	14	TRBV18	CASSPAGNQETQYF	TGTGCCAGCTCTCCAGCGGGGAACCAAGAGACCCAGTACTTC
TRBJ1-5	.	many	13	TRBV25-1	CASGGAGDQPQHF	TGTGCCAGTGGGGGGGCCGGTGATCAGCCCCAGCATTTT
TRBJ2-5	.	many	12	TRBV27	CASRDRRGTQYF	TGTGCCAGCAGGGACAGGCGGGGGACCCAGTACTTC
TRBJ1-1	TRBD1	few	16	TRBV3-1	CASSQDSTGGHTEAFF	TGTGCCAGCAGCCAAGACTCTACAGGGGGGCACACTGAAGCTTTCTTT
TRBJ2-3	.	.	14	TRBV5-1	CASSLNDRTDTQYF	TGCGCCAGCAGCTTGAACGACAGGACAGATACGCAGTATTTT
TRBJ2-7	TRBD2	once	15	TRBV5-1	CASSLELAGGGEQYF	TGCGCCAGCAGCTTGGAACTAGCGGGAGGAGGTGAGCAGTACTTC
TRBJ2-3	TRBD1	many	15	TRBV5-1	CASSTGQGATDTQYF	TGCGCCAGCAGCACCGGACAGGGGGCGACAGATACGCAGTATTTT
TRBJ1-1	.	.	11	TRBV12-3/TRBV12-4	CASSSVVEAFF	TGTGCCAGCAGTTCCGTCGTTGAGGCTTTCTTT
TRBJ2-3	TRBD2	many	15	TRBV6-4	CASSEGLAHTDTQYF	TGTGCCAGCAGTGAGGGACTAGCACACACAGATACGCAGTATTTT
TRBJ2-5	.	.	13	TRBV6-5	CAIARGAGETQYF	TGTGCCATCGCGAGAGGGGCAGGAGAGACCCAGTACTTC
TRBJ2-1	.	many	11	TRBV24-1	CATTSGREQFF	TGTGCCACGACGAGCGGGCGTGAGCAGTTCTTC
TRBJ1-1	.	many	15	TRBV5-1	CASSLNPRWDTEAFF	TGCGCCAGCAGCTTGAACCCAAGGTGGGACACTGAAGCTTTCTTT
TRBJ1-2	.	.	13	TRBV6-4	CASRDFGTNGYTF	TGTGCCAGCAGAGACTTCGGGACAAATGGCTACACCTTC
TRBJ2-5	TRBD2	many	14	TRBV7-2	CASSPGLVGETQYF	TGTGCCAGCAGCCCGGGACTAGTGGGTGAGACCCAGTACTTC
TRBJ2-3	.	many	17	TRBV14	CASSQEVWTKDTDTQYF	TGTGCCAGCAGCCAAGAGGTCTGGACAAAAGACACAGATACGCAGTATTTT
TRBJ2-5	.	many	18	TRBV4-3	CASSQDLGTGSTPETQYF	TGCGCCAGCAGCCAAGATCTGGGGACGGGGTCTACCCCGGAGACCCAGTACTTC